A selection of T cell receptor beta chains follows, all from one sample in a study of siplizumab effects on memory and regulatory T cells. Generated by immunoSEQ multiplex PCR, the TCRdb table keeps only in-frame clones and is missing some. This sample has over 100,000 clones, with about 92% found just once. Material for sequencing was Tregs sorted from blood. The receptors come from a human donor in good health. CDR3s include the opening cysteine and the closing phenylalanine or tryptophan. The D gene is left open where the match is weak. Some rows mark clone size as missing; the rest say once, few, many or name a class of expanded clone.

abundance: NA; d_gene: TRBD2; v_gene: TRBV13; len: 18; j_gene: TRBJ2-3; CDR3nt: TGTGCCAGCAGCTCCCCCTTAAGCGGGACTTCCCTAACAGATACGCAGTATTTT; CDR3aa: CASSSPLSGTSLTDTQYF
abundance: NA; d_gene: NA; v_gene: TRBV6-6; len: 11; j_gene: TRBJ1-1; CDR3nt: TGTGCCAGCAGCAACACGGGGAAAGCTTTCTTT; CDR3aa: CASSNTGKAFF
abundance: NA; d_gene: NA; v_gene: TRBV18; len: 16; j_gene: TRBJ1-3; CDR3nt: TGTGCCAGCTCACCAGTTTCCGGGGAAGCAGGAAACACCATATATTTT; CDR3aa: CASSPVSGEAGNTIYF
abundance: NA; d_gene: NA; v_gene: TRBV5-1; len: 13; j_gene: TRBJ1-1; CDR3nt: TGCGCCAGCACTCCCGCAGGGGTCAATGAAGCTTTCTTT; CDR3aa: CASTPAGVNEAFF
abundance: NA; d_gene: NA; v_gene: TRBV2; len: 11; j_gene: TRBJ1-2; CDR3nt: TGTGCCAGCAGCGCGTCCTACAGCTACACCTTC; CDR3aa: CASSASYSYTF
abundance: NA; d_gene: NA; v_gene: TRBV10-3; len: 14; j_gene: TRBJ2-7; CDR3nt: TGTGCCATCAGTGCCCAAGCAGGGACGAACGAGCAGTACTTC; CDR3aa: CAISAQAGTNEQYF
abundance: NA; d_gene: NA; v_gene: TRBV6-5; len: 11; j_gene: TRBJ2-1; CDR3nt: TGTGCCAGCAGCGCGGGACGGGCGCAGTTCTTC; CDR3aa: CASSAGRAQFF
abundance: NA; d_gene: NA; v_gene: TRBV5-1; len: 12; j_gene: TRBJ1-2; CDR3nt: TGCGCCAGCAGCCCCCGGATGGATGGCTACACCTTC; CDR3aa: CASSPRMDGYTF
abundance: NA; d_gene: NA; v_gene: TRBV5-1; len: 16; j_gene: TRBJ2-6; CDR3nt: TGCGCCAGCAGCTTGGGTCAATTTTCTGGGGCCAACGTCCTGACTTTC; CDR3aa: CASSLGQFSGANVLTF
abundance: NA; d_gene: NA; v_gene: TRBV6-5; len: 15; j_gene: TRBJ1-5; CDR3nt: TGTGCCAGCAGTTACTACGGGCTATCGCAAGGGCCCCAGCATTTT; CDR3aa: CASSYYGLSQGPQHF
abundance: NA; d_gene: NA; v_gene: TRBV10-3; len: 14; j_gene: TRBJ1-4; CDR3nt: TGTGCCATCAGTGAGTCGGCCGGGGGTGAAAAACTGTTTTTT; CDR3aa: CAISESAGGEKLFF
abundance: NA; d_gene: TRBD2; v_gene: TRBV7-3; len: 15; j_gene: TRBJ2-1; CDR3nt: TGTGCCAGCAGCCAGAGCGGGAGATCCTACAATGAGCAGTTCTTC; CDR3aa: CASSQSGRSYNEQFF
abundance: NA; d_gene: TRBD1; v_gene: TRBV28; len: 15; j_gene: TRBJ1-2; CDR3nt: TGTGCCAGCAGCTCAACCGGGACAGGAAGCTATGGCTACACCTTC; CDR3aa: CASSSTGTGSYGYTF
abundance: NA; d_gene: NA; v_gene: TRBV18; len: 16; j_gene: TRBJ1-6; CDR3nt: TGTGCCAGCTCACCACTTTCCGGTCCGGCGTTATCACCCCTCCACTTT; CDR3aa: CASSPLSGPALSPLHF
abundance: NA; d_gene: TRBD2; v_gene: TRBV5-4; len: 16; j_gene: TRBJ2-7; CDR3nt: TGTGCCAGCAGCTTGGGGGCGGGAGGGCTCTCCTACGAGCAGTACTTC; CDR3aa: CASSLGAGGLSYEQYF
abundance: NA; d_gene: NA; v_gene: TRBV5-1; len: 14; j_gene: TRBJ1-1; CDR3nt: TGCGCCAGCAGCTGGACAGTGGGCAACACTGAAGCTTTCTTT; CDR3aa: CASSWTVGNTEAFF
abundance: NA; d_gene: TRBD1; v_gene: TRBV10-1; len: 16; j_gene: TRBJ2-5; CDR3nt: TGCGCCAGCTGCATCTTGGACAGGGGAAGGGAAGAGACCCAGTACTTC; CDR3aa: CASCILDRGREETQYF
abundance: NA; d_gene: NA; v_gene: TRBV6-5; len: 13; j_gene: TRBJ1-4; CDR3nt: TGTGCCAGCAGTTACTATTTAAGTGAAAAACTGTTTTTT; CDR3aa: CASSYYLSEKLFF
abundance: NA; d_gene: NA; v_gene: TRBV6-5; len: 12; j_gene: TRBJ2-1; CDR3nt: TGTGCCAGCGGGCGTGGTGGGAATGAGCAGTTCTTC; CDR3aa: CASGRGGNEQFF
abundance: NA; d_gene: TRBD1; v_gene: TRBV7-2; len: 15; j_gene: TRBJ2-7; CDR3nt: TGTGCCAGCAGCTCATCCGGGACAGTCTCCTACGAGCAGTACTTC; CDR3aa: CASSSSGTVSYEQYF
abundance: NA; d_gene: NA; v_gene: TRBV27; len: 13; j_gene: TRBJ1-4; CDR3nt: TGTGCCAGCAGTCCACAGGTCCGTGAAAAACTGTTTTTT; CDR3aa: CASSPQVREKLFF
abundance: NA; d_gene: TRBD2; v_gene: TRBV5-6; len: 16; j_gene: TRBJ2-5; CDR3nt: TGTGCCAGCAGCTTGGCCCCTAGCGGGGGGCAAGAGACCCAGTACTTC; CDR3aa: CASSLAPSGGQETQYF
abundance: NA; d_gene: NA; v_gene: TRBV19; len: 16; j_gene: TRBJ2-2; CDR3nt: TGTGCCAGTAGTAACCGGCCGGAAGCGAACACCGGGGAGCTGTTTTTT; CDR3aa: CASSNRPEANTGELFF
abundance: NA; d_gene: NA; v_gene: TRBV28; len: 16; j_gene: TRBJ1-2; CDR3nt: TGTGCCAGCAGCTACTTACCGCTCAGGGACCCCTATGGCTACACCTTC; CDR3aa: CASSYLPLRDPYGYTF
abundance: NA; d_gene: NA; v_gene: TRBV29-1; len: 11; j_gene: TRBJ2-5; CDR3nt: TGCAGCGCCGGGGTAAGGGAGACCCAGTACTTC; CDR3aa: CSAGVRETQYF
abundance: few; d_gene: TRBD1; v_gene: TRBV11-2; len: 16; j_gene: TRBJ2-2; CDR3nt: TGTGCCAGCAGCGCCTACCAGGGGGCGGTCACCGGGGAGCTGTTTTTT; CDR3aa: CASSAYQGAVTGELFF
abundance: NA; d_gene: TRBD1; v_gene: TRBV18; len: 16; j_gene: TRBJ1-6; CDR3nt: TGTGCCAGCTCACCCGCGACAGGGCTCTATAATTCACCCCTCCACTTT; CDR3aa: CASSPATGLYNSPLHF
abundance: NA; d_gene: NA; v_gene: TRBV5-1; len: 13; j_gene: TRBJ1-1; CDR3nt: TGCGCCAGCAGCTTGGTCGGGCACACTGAAGCTTTCTTT; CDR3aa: CASSLVGHTEAFF
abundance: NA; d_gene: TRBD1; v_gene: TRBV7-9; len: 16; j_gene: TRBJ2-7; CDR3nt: TGTGCCAGCAGCTGGCAGGGGGCCGGATGGATCTACGAGCAGTACTTC; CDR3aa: CASSWQGAGWIYEQYF
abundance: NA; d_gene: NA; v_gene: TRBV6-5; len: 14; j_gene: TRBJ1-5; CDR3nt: TGTGCCAGCTCCCCTTACACCGGCAATCAGCCCCAGCATTTT; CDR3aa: CASSPYTGNQPQHF
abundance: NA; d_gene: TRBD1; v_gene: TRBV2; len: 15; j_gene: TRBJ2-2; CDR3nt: TGTGCCAGCAGTGATCGGACAGGGAGTATCGGGGAGCTGTTTTTT; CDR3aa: CASSDRTGSIGELFF
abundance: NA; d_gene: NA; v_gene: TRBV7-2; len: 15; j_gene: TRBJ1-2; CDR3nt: TGTGCCAGCAGCTTAGGCGGACAATTACACTATGGCTACACCTTC; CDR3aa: CASSLGGQLHYGYTF
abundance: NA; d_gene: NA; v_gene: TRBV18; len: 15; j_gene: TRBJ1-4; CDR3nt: TGTGCCAGCTCACCGCAAGGGGGGGCTGGTAGGAAACTGTTTTTT; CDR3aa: CASSPQGGAGRKLFF
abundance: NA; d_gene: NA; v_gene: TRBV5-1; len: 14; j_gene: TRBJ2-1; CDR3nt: TGCGCCAGCAGCGGAGAGCTGGGGGGCAATGAGCAGTTCTTC; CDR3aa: CASSGELGGNEQFF
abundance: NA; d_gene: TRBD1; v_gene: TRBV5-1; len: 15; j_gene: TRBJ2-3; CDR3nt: TGCGCCAGCAGCCGACGGACAGGGAAGACAGATACGCAGTATTTT; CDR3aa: CASSRRTGKTDTQYF
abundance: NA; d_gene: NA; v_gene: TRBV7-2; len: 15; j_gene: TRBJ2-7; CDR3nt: TGTGCCAGCAGTTCTAGGGCGGGATTCTCCTACGAGCAGTACTTC; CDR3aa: CASSSRAGFSYEQYF
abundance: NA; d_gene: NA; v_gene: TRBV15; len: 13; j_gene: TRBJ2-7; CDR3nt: TGTGCCACCAGCATTCCCCCCTTCTACGAGCAGTACTTC; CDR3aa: CATSIPPFYEQYF
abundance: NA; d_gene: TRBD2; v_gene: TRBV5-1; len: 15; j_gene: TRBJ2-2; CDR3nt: TGCGCCAGCAGCGCGGGACTAGCGTTGACCGAGGAGCTGTTTTTT; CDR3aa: CASSAGLALTEELFF
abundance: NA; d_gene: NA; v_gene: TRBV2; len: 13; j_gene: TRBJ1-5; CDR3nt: TGTGCCAGCAGTGAAGAATCCCTTCAGCCCCAGCATTTT; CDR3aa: CASSEESLQPQHF
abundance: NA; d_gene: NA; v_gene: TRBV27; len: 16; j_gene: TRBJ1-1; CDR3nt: TGTGCCAGCAGTTTAAGGGCGATGAGGGTGGAAGTTGAAGCTTTCTTT; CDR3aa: CASSLRAMRVEVEAFF
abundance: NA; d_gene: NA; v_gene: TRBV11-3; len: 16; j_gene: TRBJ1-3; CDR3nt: TGTGCCAGCAGCTTCGGGAATGAGCGAGCTGGAAACACCATATATTTT; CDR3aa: CASSFGNERAGNTIYF
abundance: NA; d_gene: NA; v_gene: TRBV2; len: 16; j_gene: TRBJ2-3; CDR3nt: TGTGCCAGCAGTGTATCAAGAGGGTGGCGGTCAGATACGCAGTATTTT; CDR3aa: CASSVSRGWRSDTQYF
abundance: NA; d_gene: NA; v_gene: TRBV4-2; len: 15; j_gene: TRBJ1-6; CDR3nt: TGTGCCAGCAGCCCCAGTATGGGGCCAAATTCACCCCTCCACTTT; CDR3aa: CASSPSMGPNSPLHF
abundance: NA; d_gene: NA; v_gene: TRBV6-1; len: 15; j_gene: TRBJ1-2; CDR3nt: TGTGCCAGCATCATTAGGTTGGGACCCTCCTATGGCTACACCTTC; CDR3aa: CASIIRLGPSYGYTF
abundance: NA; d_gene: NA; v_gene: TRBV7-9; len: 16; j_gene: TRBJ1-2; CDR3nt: TGTGCCAGCAGCTCCCGAGGTTTGGGGGTACGCTATGGCTACACCTTC; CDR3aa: CASSSRGLGVRYGYTF